This T cell receptor beta chain was found in a study of cytomegalovirus exposure and HLA in healthy donors. Study-wide points: The listing of fewer than 200 TCR beta chains classed them as cytomegalovirus-associated. It was found in a later analysis that first-cohort TCR clusters tended to co-occur in the 95 to 150 validation repertoires. According to reports, the classifier identified cytomegalovirus status with high specificity and sensitivity.

Generated by immunoSEQ multiplex PCR, the TCRdb table keeps only in-frame clones and is missing some. Among tens of thousands of clones, over 75% were seen once, and the ten largest hold around 2.2%. With respect to this clone: The antigen is not known.

The donors were in the approximately 110-subject validation cohort; that cohort was separate from the roughly 660-subject first cohort. Sequencing used PBMCs. This receptor was obtained from a young woman in good health and CMV-seronegative.

DNA for the CDR3: TGTGCCAGCAGCTCAGAAGAAGTAAGCTATGGCTACACCTTC. Amino acid sequence: CASSSEEVSYGYTF. The chain is built from TRBV5-4 and TRBJ1-2; D gene uncertain. In germline, CDR1 is SGHNT, CDR2 YYREEE (reference sequence). V was clipped by 3 bases and J by 4 bases, with 13 bases between them. The CDR3 length is 14 residues. Full variable domain (remainder filled in from reference TRBV5-4 and TRBJ1-2): ETGVTQSPTHLIKTRGQQVTLRCSSQSGHNTVSWYQQALGQGPQFIFQYYREEENGRGNFPPRFSGLQFPNYSSELNVNALELDDSALYLCASSSEEVSYGYTFGSGTRLTVV.